A single sample gave rise to the 26 T cell receptor beta chains below, sequenced in a study of cytomegalovirus exposure and HLA in healthy donors. The protocol was immunoSEQ multiplex PCR, while the TCRdb copy is restricted to in-frame clones and leaves out a portion. The table lists 100,000 to 150,000 clones, around 96% of them singletons, with 1.5% to 2% in the top ten. Sequenced material: PBMCs. These receptors were taken from a man younger than 35 in good health and CMV-seronegative.

The chain joins TRBV11-3 to TRBJ2-1, with D tentatively TRBD1 (5 bases). The CDR3 spans 14 residues. V was shortened by 0 bases and J by 6 bases, with 9 bases between the two germline ends. Germline V gene sequence: CDR1 SGHNT, CDR2 YENEEA. Here the CDR3 reads CASSLDRASNEQFF. The CDR3 DNA is TGTGCCAGCAGCTTAGACAGGGCGAGCAATGAGCAGTTCTTC.

The chain has TRBV27 and TRBJ2-1, with 8 bases identical to TRBD2. Trimming at V came to 7 bases and at J to 9 bases, leaving 11 bases not matched to a gene. CDR3 length: 14 residues. Germline V gene sequence: CDR1 MNHEY, CDR2 SMNVEV (reference sequence). CDR3 residues: CASNRDPAGGEQFF. CDR3 nucleotide sequence: TGTGCCAGCAACCGGGATCCCGCGGGGGGTGAGCAGTTCTTC.

This clone has a single count. CDR3 amino acids: CASSFGGSSTNEKLFF. CDR3 nucleotides: TGCGCCAGCAGCTTTGGGGGCTCCTCAACTAATGAAAAACTGTTTTTT. The chain recombines TRBV5-1 with TRBJ1-4; D may be TRBD1 (6 bases). Germline CDR1 SGHRS, CDR2 YFSETQ. The CDR3 has 16 residues. Trimming took 2 bases from V and 0 from J, leaving 11 bases between them. The entire variable domain, with the rest obtained from reference TRBV5-1 and TRBJ1-4, is as follows: KAGVTQTPRYLIKTRGQQVTLSCSPISGHRSVSWYQQTPGQGLQFLFEYFSETQRNKGNFPGRFSGRQFSNSRSEMNVSTLELGDSALYLCASSFGGSSTNEKLFFGSGTQLSVL.

The chain recombines TRBV19 with TRBJ1-2, with TRBD1 matching 8 bases. CDR3 length equals 16 residues. Germline CDR1 LNHDA, CDR2 SQIVND (reference sequence). V shed 3 bases and J 4 bases; nucleotides not matched to a gene: 10. The CDR3 DNA sequence: TGTGCCAGTAGTATCCTGTCCCAGGGGGCCTCCTATGGCTACACCTTC. Encoded protein: CASSILSQGASYGYTF.

V is TRBV6-1 and J is TRBJ2-6; D gene uncertain. The germline gives CDR1 MNHNS, CDR2 SASEGT. The CDR3 consists of 15 residues. V was pared by 1 base and J by 1 base, with 5 bases between. The chain's CDR3 is CASSEGSSGANVLTF. Here the CDR3 DNA reads TGTGCCAGCAGTGAAGGTAGTTCTGGGGCCAACGTCCTGACTTTC.

This chain connects TRBV29-1 to TRBJ2-1, with D possibly being TRBD2 (5 bases). Germline V gene sequence: CDR1 SQVTM, CDR2 ANQGSEA. The CDR3 has 13 residues. Trimming shortened V by 3 bases and J by 9 bases, and 15 bases separated the two germline ends. CDR3 region: CSVEGEGLGEQFF. In DNA, the CDR3 is TGCAGCGTTGAGGGTGAGGGCCTGGGTGAGCAGTTCTTC.

The V call is TRBV5-4, the J call TRBJ2-2, with 12 positions matching TRBD1. Losses at the gene ends were 3 bases for V and 4 bases for J; bases not matched to a gene: 4. The CDR3 is 16 residues long. Germline CDR1 is SGHNT and CDR2 is YYREEE (reference sequence). For the CDR3, the DNA is TGTGCCAGCAGCTGGGACAGGGGGCGCATCACCGGGGAGCTGTTTTTT. It encodes CASSWDRGRITGELFF.

This chain joins TRBV19 and TRBJ2-6, with no clear D. V lost 5 bases and J lost 0, with 8 bases in between. The CDR3 totals 15 residues. Germline lookup yields CDR1 LNHDA and CDR2 SQIVND (reference sequence). CDR3 nucleotides: TGTGCCAGTAGTCCCCAGGCCTCTGGGGCCAACGTCCTGACTTTC. Translating gives CASSPQASGANVLTF.

A single count supports this clone. V gene TRBV9 combines with J gene TRBJ2-7; TRBD2 matches 7 bases. Trimming removed 0 bases from V and 4 bases from J; junction bases left unmatched: 7. Per the germline V gene, CDR1 is SGDLS and CDR2 is YYNGEE. CDR3 length: 15 residues. The CDR3 DNA reads as TGTGCCAGCAGCGTAGGGGAGGGAGTAGGGTACGAGCAGTACTTC. It is translated as CASSVGEGVGYEQYF.

A single count supports this clone. The chain has TRBV19 and TRBJ2-7; TRBD2 is a possible D gene (5 bases). This CDR3 has 14 amino acids. Between the trimmed V and J ends, which lost 3 bases and 2 bases, there was a span of 11 bases. Per germline, CDR1 LNHDA and CDR2 SQIVND (reference sequence). The CDR3 DNA sequence: TGTGCCAGTAGTATTTCCCTAGCAGCCTACGAGCAGTACTTC. Residues: CASSISLAAYEQYF. Full variable domain (remainder filled in from reference TRBV19 and TRBJ2-7): DGGITQSPKYLFRKEGQNVTLSCEQNLNHDAMYWYRQDPGQGLRLIYYSQIVNDFQKGDIAEGYSVSREKKESFPLTVTSAQKNPTAFYLCASSISLAAYEQYFGPGTRLTVT.

This clone was counted a few times. This chain connects TRBV11-1 to TRBJ2-7; 9 nucleotides line up with TRBD2. V lost 4 bases to trimming and J lost 6 bases; unmatched junction nucleotides: 13. The length of the CDR3 is 16 residues. Germline V gene sequence: CDR1 SGHAT, CDR2 FQDESV (reference sequence). CDR3 residues: CASSWGLQGTSSEQYF. The CDR3 region has the DNA TGTGCCAGCAGCTGGGGACTACAGGGGACTAGCTCCGAGCAGTACTTC.

The chain carries TRBV7-2 and TRBJ1-4, with D hard to call. V lost 0 bases and J 8 bases, leaving 13 bases between the germline ends. From germline, CDR1 is SGHTA and CDR2 FQGNSA. This CDR3 is 15 amino acids long. CDR3 loop: CASSLAAEGWEKLFF. CDR3 nucleotide sequence: TGTGCCAGCAGCTTAGCGGCGGAGGGCTGGGAAAAACTGTTTTTT.

This clone has just one count. The chain combines TRBV7-9 with TRBJ1-1; 7 bases are a match to TRBD1. The V segment lost 5 bases and the J segment 0 bases; nucleotides outside the gene matches: 12. This CDR3 is 17 amino acids long. CDR1 is SEHNR, CDR2 FQNEAQ, per germline (reference sequence). The CDR3 DNA reads TGTGCCAGCAGCCGCCCTCTCCAGGGACAGATGAACACTGAAGCTTTCTTT. Translating it yields CASSRPLQGQMNTEAFF.

The gene calls are TRBV6-5 and TRBJ2-7; unclear D gene. The CDR3 runs to 13 residues. Germline lookup yields CDR1 MNHEY and CDR2 SVGAGI. V was shortened by 8 bases and J by 4 bases, with 15 bases between the two germline ends. CDR3 loop: CASGPGQKYEQYF. The CDR3 DNA reads TGTGCCAGCGGGCCTGGGCAGAAGTACGAGCAGTACTTC.

V is TRBV5-1 and J is TRBJ1-4, with D tentatively TRBD1 (6 bases). This CDR3 is built from 14 residues. V dropped 3 bases and J dropped 7 bases, with 13 bases sitting between them. Germline CDR1 SGHRS, CDR2 YFSETQ. CDR3: CASSSDRPAEKLFF. CDR3 coding DNA: TGCGCCAGCAGCTCCGACAGGCCAGCTGAAAAACTGTTTTTT.

This chain joins TRBV10-3 and TRBJ2-7; 9 bases line up with TRBD2. Germline V gene data show CDR1 as ENHRY and CDR2 as SYGVKD. The CDR3 length is 14 residues. After removal of 10 bases from V and 3 bases from J, the junction contained 10 bases not matched to a gene. The CDR3 loop reads CATKSTSGLYEQYF. The DNA of the CDR3 is TGTGCCACCAAATCTACTAGCGGGCTCTACGAGCAGTACTTC.

The genes are TRBV28 and TRBJ1-5, with D possibly matching TRBD1 (5 bases). Germline V gene lookup returns CDR1 MDHEN and CDR2 SYDVKM. The CDR3 covers 17 residues. V dropped 5 bases and J dropped 4 bases, with 21 bases sitting between them. For the CDR3, the DNA is TGTGCCAGCAGTCCGGCGGGGCAGGAGAGGGTAAATCAGCCCCAGCATTTT. This encodes CASSPAGQERVNQPQHF. Complete variable domain (other parts from reference TRBV28 and TRBJ1-5): DVKVTQSSRYLVKRTGEKVFLECVQDMDHENMFWYRQDPGLGLRLIYFSYDVKMKEKGDIPEGYSVSREKKERFSLILESASTNQTSMYLCASSPAGQERVNQPQHFGDGTRLSIL.

The chain carries TRBV6-1 and TRBJ2-6, with a weak D call TRBD2 (5 bases). CDR1 is MNHNS and CDR2 is SASEGT in the germline V gene. Trimming cost V 4 bases and J 1 base, with 8 bases left between them. The CDR3 consists of 15 residues. CDR3 sequence reads: CASSAGMSGANVLTF. The CDR3 nucleotides are TGTGCCAGCAGTGCCGGGATGTCTGGGGCCAACGTCCTGACTTTC.

The J gene is TRBJ2-2, the V gene TRBV2; D possibly corresponds to TRBD2 (6 bases). CDR1 SNHLY and CDR2 FYNNEI come from the germline V gene. Trimming pared 5 bases from V and 1 base from J, leaving 17 bases between. The CDR3 length is 17 residues. CDR3 region: CASSNYQEGLNTGELFF. The CDR3 coding sequence is TGTGCCAGCAGTAATTATCAGGAGGGGTTGAACACCGGGGAGCTGTTTTTT.

The chain combines TRBV4-2 with TRBJ2-7; perhaps TRBD1 as D (6 bases). Trimming took 3 bases from V and 4 from J, leaving 19 bases between them. Germline V gives CDR1 LGHNA, CDR2 YNFKEQ. CDR3 length equals 16 residues. The CDR3: CASSQEIGQFSYEQYF. The CDR3 DNA sequence: TGTGCCAGCAGCCAGGAAATCGGACAGTTTTCTTACGAGCAGTACTTC.

The V gene is TRBV9, the J gene TRBJ2-5; D unresolved. V shed 3 bases and J shed 2 bases, with 11 bases lying between them. The CDR3 runs 14 residues. Germline assignment: CDR1 SGDLS and CDR2 YYNGEE. Here the CDR3 DNA reads TGTGCCAGCAGCGAGGCGGCGAGGCAAGAGACCCAGTACTTC. This codes for CASSEAARQETQYF.

V gene TRBV11-3 combines with J gene TRBJ2-7; TRBD2 agrees at 13 bases. The CDR3 is 19 amino acids. The trim removed 1 base at V and 5 bases at J, leaving 14 bases unmatched. The V gene's germline CDR1 is SGHNT and CDR2 YENEEA. The CDR3 loop is CASSLGGAGLAGATHEQYF. The CDR3 bases are TGTGCCAGCAGCTTAGGGGGGGCCGGACTAGCGGGAGCGACGCACGAGCAGTACTTC. Variable domain in full (rest from reference TRBV11-3 and TRBJ2-7): EAGVVQSPRYKIIEKKQPVAFWCNPISGHNTLYWYLQNLGQGPELLIRYENEEAVDDSQLPKDRFSAERLKGVDSTLKIQPAELGDSAVYLCASSLGGAGLAGATHEQYFGPGTRLTVT.

The gene calls are TRBV29-1 and TRBJ1-4, with 8 bases matching TRBD1. CDR1 and CDR2 (germline): SQVTM, ANQGSEA. This CDR3 spans 15 amino acids. V lost 1 base, J lost 2 bases, and 3 bases stayed unmatched. Here the CDR3 reads CSVEGDRRTNEKLFF. The CDR3 DNA follows: TGCAGCGTTGAAGGGGACAGGAGGACTAATGAAAAACTGTTTTTT.

This rearrangement joins TRBV6-4 to TRBJ1-5; D is unclear. Trimming removed 5 bases at V and 7 bases at J, with 12 bases between. The CDR3 runs to 13 residues. The germline V gene has CDR1 MRHNA and CDR2 SNTAGT. The chain's CDR3 is CASSPTWEQPQHF. CDR3 DNA sequence: TGTGCCAGCAGTCCCACTTGGGAGCAGCCCCAGCATTTT.

The rearrangement joins TRBV7-2 to TRBJ2-7, with a possible D match to TRBD2 (5 bases). The germline V and J ends were trimmed by 5 bases and 1 base, with 15 bases remaining between them. Germline V lookup: CDR1 SGHTA, CDR2 FQGNSA. CDR3 length equals 15 residues. This CDR3 reads CASSHRLGASYEQYF. CDR3 DNA: TGTGCCAGCAGCCACCGACTGGGAGCTTCCTACGAGCAGTACTTC.

V gene TRBV7-8 combines with J gene TRBJ2-7; D is perhaps TRBD1 (6 bases). Trimming removed 0 bases from V and 0 bases from J, with 15 bases in between. The CDR3 extends over 17 amino acids. The germline V gene encodes CDR1 SGHVS and CDR2 FQNEAQ. The CDR3 loop is CASSLARGQSDSYEQYF. The CDR3 region has the DNA TGTGCCAGCAGCTTAGCGCGAGGACAGAGTGACTCCTACGAGCAGTACTTC.